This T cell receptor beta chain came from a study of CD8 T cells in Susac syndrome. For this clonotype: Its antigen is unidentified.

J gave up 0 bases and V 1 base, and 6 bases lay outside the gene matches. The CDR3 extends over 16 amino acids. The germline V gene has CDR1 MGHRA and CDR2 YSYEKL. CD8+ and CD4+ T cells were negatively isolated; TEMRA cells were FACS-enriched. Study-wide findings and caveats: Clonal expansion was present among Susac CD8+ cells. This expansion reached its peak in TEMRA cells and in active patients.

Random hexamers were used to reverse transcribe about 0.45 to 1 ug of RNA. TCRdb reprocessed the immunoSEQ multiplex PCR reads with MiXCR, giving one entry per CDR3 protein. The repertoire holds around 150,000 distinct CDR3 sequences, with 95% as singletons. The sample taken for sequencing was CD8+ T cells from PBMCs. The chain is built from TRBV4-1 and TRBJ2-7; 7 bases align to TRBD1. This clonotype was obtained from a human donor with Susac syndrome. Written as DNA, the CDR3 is TGCGCCAGCAGCCAAGCGACAGGGACAAGCTCCTACGAGCAGTACTTC. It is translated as CASSQATGTSSYEQYF.